The 15 T cell receptor beta chains given below trace back to one sample, sequenced in a study of response to subunit inactivated influenza vaccine. In TCRdb, the RT-PCR reads were re-called with MiXCR into one record per CDR3 protein. Of more than 450,000 distinct CDR3 sequences listed, less than 10% are singletons. Sequencing was performed on PBMCs from blood, taken around 25 months after vaccination. The receptors shown here come from a man between 50 and 75 years old who received an inactivated influenza vaccine.

This clonotype was detected many times. V and J are TRBV3-1 and TRBJ1-3; D ambiguous. Germline CDR1 is LGHDT and CDR2 is YNNKEL (reference sequence). Trimming cost V 1 base and J 0 bases, with 13 bases left between them. This CDR3 is 17 amino acids long. This chain's CDR3 is CASSQVLRSYSGNTIYF. CDR3 coding DNA: TGTGCCAGCAGCCAAGTCCTAAGATCTTACTCTGGAAACACCATATATTTT. Combining the CDR3 with reference TRBV3-1 and TRBJ1-3 gives the whole variable domain DTAVSQTPKYLVTQMGNDKSIKCEQNLGHDTMYWYKQDSKKFLKIMFSYNNKELIINETVPNRFSPKSPDKAHLNLHINSLELGDSAVYFCASSQVLRSYSGNTIYFGEGSWLTVV.

The rearrangement links TRBV11-3 to TRBJ2-7, with 13 bases fitting TRBD2. CDR1 and CDR2 from the germline V gene are SGHNT and YENEEA. The CDR3 length is 18 residues. V shed 5 bases, J shed 3 bases, and the junction held 13 bases outside the gene matches. The CDR3 protein is CASSGTSYRLAGGYEQYF. The CDR3 DNA reads as TGTGCCAGCAGCGGGACATCCTACCGACTAGCGGGAGGCTACGAGCAGTACTTC.

This clonotype was picked up a small number of times. The chain joins TRBV7-9 to TRBJ1-4; possibly TRBD1 for D (5 bases). Looked up from germline, CDR1 is SEHNR and CDR2 is FQNEAQ (reference sequence). The V and J ends lost 5 bases and 5 bases respectively, with 12 bases between them. This CDR3 has 14 amino acids. This CDR3 reads CASSPGTENEKLFF. The DNA of the CDR3 is TGTGCCAGCAGCCCAGGGACGGAAAATGAAAAACTGTTTTTT.

There are many counts of this clonotype. The chain links TRBV7-2 to TRBJ2-7; D may be TRBD1 (6 bases). Germline V gives CDR1 SGHTA, CDR2 FQGNSA. The CDR3 consists of 17 residues. Trimming removed 2 bases at V and 0 bases at J, with 17 bases between. Here the CDR3 DNA reads TGTGCCAGCAGCTTAACAGGGTCTGGCGGGCACTCCTACGAGCAGTACTTC. Its translation is CASSLTGSGGHSYEQYF.

This clonotype was detected many times. The chain employs TRBV3-1 and TRBJ2-2, with 8 bases fitting TRBD1. V lost 1 base and J lost 4; bases outside the gene matches: 2. The germline CDR1 and CDR2 sequences are LGHDT and YNNKEL (reference sequence). This CDR3 has 15 residues. CDR3 region: CASSQVTGATGELFF. The CDR3 DNA is TGTGCCAGCAGCCAAGTGACAGGGGCCACCGGGGAGCTGTTTTTT.

This chain connects TRBV4-3 to TRBJ1-1, with D unclear. This CDR3 region has 13 residues. CDR1 is LGHNA, CDR2 YSLEER, per germline. Between the trimmed V and J ends, which lost 0 bases and 11 bases, there was a span of 13 bases. In DNA, the CDR3 is TGCGCCAGCAGCCAAGATGCGCGTAGCGAGGCTTTCTTT. Its protein is CASSQDARSEAFF.

This clonotype was counted only a few times. The J gene is TRBJ1-5, the V gene TRBV6-1; TRBD1 might be the D (6 bases). Per the germline V gene, CDR1 is MNHNS and CDR2 is SASEGT. The germline V and J ends were trimmed by 0 bases and 0 bases, with 6 bases remaining between them. This CDR3 has 15 residues. Here the CDR3 reads CASSEAGHSNQPQHF. The DNA of the CDR3 is TGTGCCAGCAGTGAAGCGGGACATAGCAATCAGCCCCAGCATTTT.

This clonotype was counted a few times. The gene calls are TRBV18 and TRBJ2-1, with 10 bases fitting TRBD1. CDR3 length: 15 residues. J gave up 7 bases and V 6 bases, and 9 bases lay outside the gene matches. Germline values: CDR1 KGHSH, CDR2 LQKENI. The CDR3: CASSPDRGLWNEQFF. The CDR3 coding sequence is TGTGCCAGCTCGCCCGACAGGGGGCTCTGGAATGAGCAGTTCTTC.

This clonotype was counted a few times. The chain is built from TRBV10-1 and TRBJ2-3, with TRBD2 matching 11 bases. The V gene end was trimmed by 8 bases and the J gene end by 0 bases; junction bases not matched to a gene: 10. The CDR3 consists of 17 residues. CDR1 is WNHNN and CDR2 is SYGVQD in the germline V gene (reference sequence). Here the CDR3 DNA reads TGCGCCAGCCCGACTATAGCGGGGGGGCCGAGCACAGATACGCAGTATTTT. Translated, it gives CASPTIAGGPSTDTQYF.

Ten or more counts support this clonotype. The V and J genes are TRBV4-3 and TRBJ2-2; D is unclear. Germline lookup yields CDR1 LGHNA and CDR2 YSLEER. Trimming took off 0 bases at V and 1 base at J, with 9 bases between the two ends. This CDR3 region has 16 residues. In DNA form, the CDR3 reads TGCGCCAGCAGCCAAGAAGTCGCGGTGAACACCGGGGAGCTGTTTTTT. Its protein is CASSQEVAVNTGELFF.

Points on this clonotype: This sequence may be a read error, since a much larger clone differs from it by one base. The chain has TRBV29-1 and TRBJ1-2, with 10 bases aligning to TRBD1. This CDR3 is built from 13 residues. The germline V gene encodes CDR1 SQVTM and CDR2 ANQGSEA. V was pared by 5 bases and J by 8 bases, with 8 bases of the junction left unmatched. The DNA for the CDR3 is TGCAGCGTTCAGGGACAGGGGAATCGGGGCTACACCTTC. It specifies CSVQGQGNRGYTF.

This clonotype has ten or more counts. The chain is built from TRBV28 and TRBJ1-5; no definite D call. Germline CDR1 reads MDHEN; CDR2 reads SYDVKM. Trimming took off 5 bases at V and 3 bases at J, with 14 bases between the two ends. The CDR3 consists of 15 residues. CDR3 amino acids: CASSIRRYNNQPQHF. The CDR3 nucleotides read TGTGCCAGCAGTATCCGACGGTATAACAATCAGCCCCAGCATTTT.

CDR3 amino acids: CSVEGRGDGDTQYF. CDR3 DNA: TGCAGCGTTGAGGGCAGGGGAGACGGAGATACGCAGTATTTT. This chain joins TRBV29-1 and TRBJ2-3, with D tentatively TRBD1 (6 bases). The germline V and J ends were trimmed by 3 bases and 5 bases, with 15 bases remaining between them. CDR1 and CDR2 from the germline V gene are SQVTM and ANQGSEA. The CDR3 runs 14 residues.

This clonotype was counted at least ten times. J is TRBJ2-3 and V is TRBV4-1; D is unclear. Germline V gene sequence: CDR1 MGHRA, CDR2 YSYEKL. V lost 0 bases and J 2 bases, leaving 21 bases between the germline ends. The length of the CDR3 is 19 residues. The CDR3 reads CASSQDTGFNFLLTDTQYF. The CDR3 DNA sequence: TGCGCCAGCAGCCAAGATACTGGGTTTAACTTCCTCCTCACAGATACGCAGTATTTT.

This clonotype was seen at least ten times. The gene calls are TRBV7-9 and TRBJ2-7, with 8 bases identical to TRBD2. The length of the CDR3 is 13 residues. Germline V gene sequence: CDR1 SEHNR, CDR2 FQNEAQ (reference sequence). V shed 5 bases and J 7 bases; nucleotides not matched to a gene: 7. CDR3 sequence: CASSMLGLVEQYF. As DNA, the CDR3 is TGTGCCAGCAGCATGCTGGGACTAGTGGAGCAGTACTTC.